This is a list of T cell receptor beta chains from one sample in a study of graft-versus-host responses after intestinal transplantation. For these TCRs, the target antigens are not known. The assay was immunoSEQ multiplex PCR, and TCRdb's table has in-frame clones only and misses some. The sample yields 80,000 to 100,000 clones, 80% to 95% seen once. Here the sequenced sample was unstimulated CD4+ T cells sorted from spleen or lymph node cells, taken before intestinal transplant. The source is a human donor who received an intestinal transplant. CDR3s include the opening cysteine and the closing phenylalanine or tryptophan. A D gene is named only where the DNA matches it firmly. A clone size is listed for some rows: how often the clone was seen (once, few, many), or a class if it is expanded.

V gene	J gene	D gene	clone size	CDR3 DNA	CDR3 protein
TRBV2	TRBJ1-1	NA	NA	TGTGCCAGCAGTGAAATCCGCACAGCCGCTGAAGCTTTCTTT	CASSEIRTAAEAFF
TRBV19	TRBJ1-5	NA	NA	TGTGCCAGTAGTATCTCGGGGAGCAATCAGCCCCAGCATTTT	CASSISGSNQPQHF
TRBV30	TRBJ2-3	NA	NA	TGTGCCTGGAGTGTACCAGGGTTTGTTTCAGATACGCAGTATTTT	CAWSVPGFVSDTQYF
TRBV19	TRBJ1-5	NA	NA	TGTGCCAGTAGTAGATACAGGAATAGCAATCAGCCCCAGCATTTT	CASSRYRNSNQPQHF
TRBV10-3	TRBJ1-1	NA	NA	TGTGCCATCAGTTCAGAGGGCGTAGGCACTGAAGCTTTCTTT	CAISSEGVGTEAFF
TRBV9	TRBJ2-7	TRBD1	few	TGTGCCAGCAGCGTCGGACAGGGGGCGTACGAGCAGTACTTC	CASSVGQGAYEQYF
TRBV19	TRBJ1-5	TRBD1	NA	TGTGCCAGTAGTACCTTGGGGACAGGGGGGAATCAGCCCCAGCATTTT	CASSTLGTGGNQPQHF
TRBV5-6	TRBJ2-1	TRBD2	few	TGTGCCAGCAGCTCGCCGACTAGCGGGTACAGGGAGCAGTTCTTC	CASSSPTSGYREQFF
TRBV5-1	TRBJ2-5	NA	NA	TGCGCCAGCAACACGGGGATCTCCCAAGAGACCCAGTACTTC	CASNTGISQETQYF
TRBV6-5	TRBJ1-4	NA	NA	TGTGCCAGCAGTGCGGGCCTTGCAACTAATGAAAAACTGTTTTTT	CASSAGLATNEKLFF
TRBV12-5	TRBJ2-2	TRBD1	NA	TGTGCTAGTGGTCTCCCGCGACAGGGAATAAACACCGGGGAGCTGTTTTTT	CASGLPRQGINTGELFF
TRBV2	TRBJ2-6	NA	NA	TGTGCCAGCAGCGATAACTCCCCCGGTTCGTCTGGGGCCAACGTCCTGACTTTC	CASSDNSPGSSGANVLTF
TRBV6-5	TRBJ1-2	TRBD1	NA	TGTGCCAGCAGTTACTCGACAGGGGGAGGGTATGGCTACACCTTC	CASSYSTGGGYGYTF
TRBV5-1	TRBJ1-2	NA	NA	TGCGCCAGCAGTCCCGACCGGGGAGGCTACACCTTC	CASSPDRGGYTF
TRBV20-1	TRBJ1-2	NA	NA	TGCAGTGCCCGTGGCCCGTATGGCTACACCTTC	CSARGPYGYTF
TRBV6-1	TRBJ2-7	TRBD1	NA	TGTGCCAGCAGTACTACCGGGACAGGGTTTGGCGAGCAGTACTTC	CASSTTGTGFGEQYF
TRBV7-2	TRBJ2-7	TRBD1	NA	TGTGCCAGCAGCCCGCCCGGGACAGGGGGTTACGAGCAGTACTTC	CASSPPGTGGYEQYF
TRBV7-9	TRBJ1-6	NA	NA	TGTGCCAGCAGCCTTACCGGAGCATTCAATTCACCCCTCCACTTT	CASSLTGAFNSPLHF
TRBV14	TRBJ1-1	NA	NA	TGTGCCAGCAGCGAATGGACAAGGTCGAACACTGAAGCTTTCTTT	CASSEWTRSNTEAFF
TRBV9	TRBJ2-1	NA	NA	TGTGCCAGCAGCGTAGCTCAACTAGCACGACTCAATGAGCAGTTCTTC	CASSVAQLARLNEQFF
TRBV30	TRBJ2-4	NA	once	TGTGCCTGGACCCACAGGGTAGAGCTAGCCAAAAACATTCAGTACTTC	CAWTHRVELAKNIQYF
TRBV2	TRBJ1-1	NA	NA	TGTGCCAGCAGCTATACCCCCCCACTTAACACTGAAGCTTTCTTT	CASSYTPPLNTEAFF
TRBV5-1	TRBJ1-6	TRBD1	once	TGCGCCAGCAGCTGGGGGGACAGTACGTCCAGTAGTTCACCCCTCCACTTT	CASSWGDSTSSSSPLHF
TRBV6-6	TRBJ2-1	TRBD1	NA	TGTGCCTCGGAAGGGACAGGGGCCTACAATGAGCAGTTCTTC	CASEGTGAYNEQFF
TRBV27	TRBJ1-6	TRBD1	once	TGTGCCAGCAGTTTGACAGGGACAGCCTATAATTCACCCCTCCACTTT	CASSLTGTAYNSPLHF
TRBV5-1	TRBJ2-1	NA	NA	TGCGCCAGCAGCCCCCAACTAGTAGCACGATACAATGAGCAGTTCTTC	CASSPQLVARYNEQFF
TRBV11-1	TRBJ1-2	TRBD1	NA	TGTGCCAGCAGCTCAACTCCGGGACAGGGATTTGGCTACACCTTC	CASSSTPGQGFGYTF
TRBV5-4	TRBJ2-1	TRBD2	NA	TGTGCCAGCAGCACTGGGACTAGCGGGAACAATGAGCAGTTCTTC	CASSTGTSGNNEQFF
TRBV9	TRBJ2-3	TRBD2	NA	TGTGCCAGCAGCGTCTCACTAGCGGGGGAGATAGATACGCAGTATTTT	CASSVSLAGEIDTQYF
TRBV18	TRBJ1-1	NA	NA	TGTGCCAGCTCTCCCAGGGAGAACACTGAAGCTTTCTTT	CASSPRENTEAFF
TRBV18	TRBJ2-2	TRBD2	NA	TGTGCCAGCTCACCACCTTCGGGGGGGAACACCGGGGAGCTGTTTTTT	CASSPPSGGNTGELFF